This T cell receptor (beta chain) emerged from a study of blood T cell repertoires in COVID-19 (dated by TCRdb to the early 2020s). For the wider study: The collaborator samples originated in the United States, Italy and Spain and spanned the acute and convalescent phases of COVID-19. The prospective study material was composed of cDNA or gDNA derived from T cells, B-cell-depleted T cells, or PBMCs. Where HLA class I and class II types were available, the types were taken from metadata supplied by the sample provider, not from assay-based typing. The samples were drawn from two sources: the first 160 participants of the ongoing ImmuneRACE study, and fewer than 1,500 subjects contributed by 6 global collaborators. The repertoires were released in a freely available public database meant as a resource for research on the immune response to SARS-CoV-2. The sample metadata nearly always contained a de-identified subject ID, COVID-19 status, age in years and sex. Subjects who had been exposed to COVID-19, were actively infected with it, or had recovered from it provided the deeply sampled blood TCRbeta repertoires that made up the dataset.

V ends up 0 bases short and J 13 bases short, with an unmatched junction base count of 6. The germline V gene (reference sequence) yields MNHEY for CDR1 and SMNVEV for CDR2. The CDR3 runs 14 amino acids, cysteine and phenylalanine included. Just the 42-base CDR3 DNA is kept, in frame starting at base 1. About this clone: Its target antigen remains unknown. Nothing much larger sits one base from this clone, and base qualities are not available.

What the study reported, not specific to this receptor: The quantity of clinical and demographic metadata differed by source and by participant and was supplied without curation.

At one collaborating source in Seattle, patients were enrolled during active infection and were followed longitudinally through the course of disease. Each collaborating institution followed its own protocols to collect whole blood in K2EDTA tubes. For TCRbeta analysis, collaborator samples were shipped as frozen whole blood, as isolated PBMCs, or as DNA extracted from either sample type. TCRbeta CDR3 regions were amplified from genomic DNA using the immunoSEQ Assay, a bias-controlled multiplex PCR. As for the original processing: The number of nucleated cells in each sample was estimated by amplification of reference gene primers within the assay. Sequence reads were collapsed and filtered to measure the absolute abundance of every unique TCRbeta CDR3 rearrangement. Productive Simpson clonality was computed per sample as the square root of Simpson's diversity index over productive rearrangements. Drawn from immuneACCESS, this table holds only the in-frame rearrangements with V and J called that TCRdb kept. Clones are partly lost; checked studies trace under half to an unresolved V gene and leave the rest unexplained. That table is the source of V, J and clone size, and D and trimming were worked out from the DNA. The table for this sample lists 75,000 to 95,000 clones; roughly 87% of them were counted only once. The ten largest clones add up to about 16% of the sample.

The TCR was taken from a woman aged 60 to 75 with COVID-19, enrolled during active disease. Sequenced: peripheral blood. The chain couples TRBV27 to TRBJ1-6, with TRBD1 identical over 7 junction bases. The CDR3 sequence is CASSLSGQPAPLHF. DNA sequence: TGTGCCAGCAGTTTATCGGGACAGCCAGCCCCCCTCCACTTT.